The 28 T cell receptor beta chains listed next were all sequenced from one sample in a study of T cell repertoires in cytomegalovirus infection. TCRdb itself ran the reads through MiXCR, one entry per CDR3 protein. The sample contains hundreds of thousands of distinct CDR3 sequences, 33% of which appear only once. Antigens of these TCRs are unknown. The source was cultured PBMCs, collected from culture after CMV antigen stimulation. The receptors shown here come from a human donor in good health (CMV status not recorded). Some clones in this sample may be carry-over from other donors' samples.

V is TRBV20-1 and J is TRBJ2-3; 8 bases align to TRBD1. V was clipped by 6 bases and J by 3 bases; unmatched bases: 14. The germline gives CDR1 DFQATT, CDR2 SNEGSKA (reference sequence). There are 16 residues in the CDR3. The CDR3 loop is CSATGVAGDWTDTQYF. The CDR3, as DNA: TGCAGTGCGACAGGGGTCGCAGGGGACTGGACAGATACGCAGTATTTT.

DNA for the CDR3: TGTGCCAGCAGTCGACAGGGAGGGGACACTGAAGCTTTCTTT. Its translation is CASSRQGGDTEAFF. This chain links TRBV28 with TRBJ1-1; 7 bases fit TRBD1. Germline V CDR1 and CDR2: MDHEN, SYDVKM. The CDR3 has 14 residues. J was trimmed by 3 bases and V by 5 bases; bases with no gene match: 6.

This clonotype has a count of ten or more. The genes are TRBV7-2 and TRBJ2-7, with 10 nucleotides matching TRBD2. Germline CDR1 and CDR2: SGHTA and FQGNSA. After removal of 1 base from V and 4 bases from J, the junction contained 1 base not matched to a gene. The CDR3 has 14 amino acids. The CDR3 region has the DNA TGTGCCAGCAGCTTAGTAGCGGGGGGTTACGAGCAGTACTTC. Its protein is CASSLVAGGYEQYF.

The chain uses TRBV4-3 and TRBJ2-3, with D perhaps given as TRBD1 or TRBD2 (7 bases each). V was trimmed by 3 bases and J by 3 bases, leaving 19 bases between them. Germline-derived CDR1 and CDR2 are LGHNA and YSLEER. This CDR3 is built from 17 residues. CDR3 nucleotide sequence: TGCGCCAGCAGCCAGAAACTAGGGGGCGGGAGTACAGATACGCAGTATTTT. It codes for CASSQKLGGGSTDTQYF.

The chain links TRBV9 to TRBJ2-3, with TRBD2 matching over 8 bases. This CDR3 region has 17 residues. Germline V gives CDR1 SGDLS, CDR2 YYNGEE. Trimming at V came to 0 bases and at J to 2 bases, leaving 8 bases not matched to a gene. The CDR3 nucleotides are TGTGCCAGCAGCGTAGATAGCGGGGACCCCATCACAGATACGCAGTATTTT. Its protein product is CASSVDSGDPITDTQYF.

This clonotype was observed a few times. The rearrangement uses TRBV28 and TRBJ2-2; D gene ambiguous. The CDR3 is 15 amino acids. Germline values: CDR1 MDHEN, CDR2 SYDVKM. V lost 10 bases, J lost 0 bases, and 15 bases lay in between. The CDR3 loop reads CATPKARANTGELFF. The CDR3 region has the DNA TGTGCCACCCCGAAGGCTAGAGCGAACACCGGGGAGCTGTTTTTT.

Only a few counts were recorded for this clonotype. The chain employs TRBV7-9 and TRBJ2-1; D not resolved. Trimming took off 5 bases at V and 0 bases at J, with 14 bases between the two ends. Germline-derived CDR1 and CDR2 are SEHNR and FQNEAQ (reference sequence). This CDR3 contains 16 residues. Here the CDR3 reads CASSLPLTGSYNEQFF. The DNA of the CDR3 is TGTGCCAGCAGCCTTCCACTGACTGGCTCCTACAATGAGCAGTTCTTC.

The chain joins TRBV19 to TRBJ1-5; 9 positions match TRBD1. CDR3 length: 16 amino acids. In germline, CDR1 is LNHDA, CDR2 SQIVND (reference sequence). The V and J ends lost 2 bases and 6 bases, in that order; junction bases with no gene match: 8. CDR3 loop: CASSIPGQGMGQPQHF. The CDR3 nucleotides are TGTGCCAGTAGTATACCGGGACAGGGTATGGGTCAGCCCCAGCATTTT.

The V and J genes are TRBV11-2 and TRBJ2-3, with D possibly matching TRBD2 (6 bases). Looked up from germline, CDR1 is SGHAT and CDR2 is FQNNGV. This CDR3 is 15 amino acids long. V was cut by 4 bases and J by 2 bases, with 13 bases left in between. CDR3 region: CASSSGVSITDTQYF. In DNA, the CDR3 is TGTGCCAGCAGCTCGGGGGTTTCCATCACAGATACGCAGTATTTT.

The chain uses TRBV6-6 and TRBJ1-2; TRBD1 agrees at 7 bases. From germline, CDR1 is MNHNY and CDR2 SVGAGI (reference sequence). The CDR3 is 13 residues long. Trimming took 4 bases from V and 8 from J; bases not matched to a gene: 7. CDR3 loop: CASSWLGGKGYTF. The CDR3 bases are TGTGCCAGCAGTTGGTTAGGGGGCAAGGGCTACACCTTC.

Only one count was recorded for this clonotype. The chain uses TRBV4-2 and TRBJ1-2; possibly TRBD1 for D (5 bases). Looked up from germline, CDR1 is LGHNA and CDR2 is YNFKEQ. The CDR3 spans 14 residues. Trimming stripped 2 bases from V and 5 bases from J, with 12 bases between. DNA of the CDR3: TGTGCCAGCAGCCAAAGGGGTGTGCGGTATGGCTACACCTTC. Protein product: CASSQRGVRYGYTF.

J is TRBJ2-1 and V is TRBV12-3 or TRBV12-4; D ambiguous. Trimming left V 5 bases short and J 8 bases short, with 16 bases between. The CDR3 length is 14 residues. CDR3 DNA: TGTGCCAGCAGTACAATCCCAGGTTCCGATGAGCAGTTCTTC. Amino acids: CASSTIPGSDEQFF.

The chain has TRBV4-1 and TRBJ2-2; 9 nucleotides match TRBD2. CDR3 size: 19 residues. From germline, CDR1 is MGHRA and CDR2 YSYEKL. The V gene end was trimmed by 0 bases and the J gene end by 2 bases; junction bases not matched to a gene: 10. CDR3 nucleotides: TGCGCCAGCAGCCAAGAGAGACTAGCGGCCGATTTTAACACCGGGGAGCTGTTTTTT. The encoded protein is CASSQERLAADFNTGELFF.

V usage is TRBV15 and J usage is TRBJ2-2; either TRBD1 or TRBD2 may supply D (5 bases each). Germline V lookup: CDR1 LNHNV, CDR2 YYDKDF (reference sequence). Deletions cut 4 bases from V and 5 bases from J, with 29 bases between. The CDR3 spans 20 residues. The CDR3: CATSNIHGLWGIRSTGELFF. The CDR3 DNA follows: TGTGCCACCAGCAACATCCATGGTTTATGGGGGATCCGCTCTACCGGGGAGCTGTTTTTT.

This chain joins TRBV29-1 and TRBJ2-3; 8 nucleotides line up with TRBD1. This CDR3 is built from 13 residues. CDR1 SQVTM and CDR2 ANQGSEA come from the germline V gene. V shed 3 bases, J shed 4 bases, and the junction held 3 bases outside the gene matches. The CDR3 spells CSVEGQASDTQYF. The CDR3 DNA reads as TGCAGCGTTGAGGGACAGGCCTCAGATACGCAGTATTTT.

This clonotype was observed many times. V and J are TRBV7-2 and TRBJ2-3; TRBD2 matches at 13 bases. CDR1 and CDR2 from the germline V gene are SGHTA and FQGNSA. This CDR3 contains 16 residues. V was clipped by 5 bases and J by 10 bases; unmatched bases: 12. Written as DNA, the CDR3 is TGTGCCAGCAGCCCCTCGATCGGGACTAGCGGGATTTCGCAGTATTTT. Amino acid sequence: CASSPSIGTSGISQYF.

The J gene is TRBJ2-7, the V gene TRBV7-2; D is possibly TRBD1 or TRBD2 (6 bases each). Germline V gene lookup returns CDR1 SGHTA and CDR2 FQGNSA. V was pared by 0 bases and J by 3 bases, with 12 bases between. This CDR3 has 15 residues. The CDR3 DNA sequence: TGTGCCAGCAGCTTAGCTGCGGGACAACGCTACGAGCAGTACTTC. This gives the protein CASSLAAGQRYEQYF.

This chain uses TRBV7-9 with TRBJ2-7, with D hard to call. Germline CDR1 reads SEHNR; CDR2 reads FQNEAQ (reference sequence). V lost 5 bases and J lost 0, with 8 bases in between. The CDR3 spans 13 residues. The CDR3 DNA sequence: TGTGCCAGCAGCCCTCGCCTCTCCTACGAGCAGTACTTC. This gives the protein CASSPRLSYEQYF.

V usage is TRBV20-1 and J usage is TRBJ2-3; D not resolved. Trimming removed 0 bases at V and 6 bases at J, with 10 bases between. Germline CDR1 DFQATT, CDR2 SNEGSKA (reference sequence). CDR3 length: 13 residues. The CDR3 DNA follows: TGCAGTGCTAGAGATTTAACTCAGGATACGCAGTATTTT. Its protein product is CSARDLTQDTQYF.

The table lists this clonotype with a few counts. CDR3 residues: CSASSGGSLYEQYF. DNA for the CDR3: TGCAGTGCTTCGAGCGGGGGAAGTCTCTACGAGCAGTACTTC. The J gene is TRBJ2-7, the V gene TRBV20-1, with 8 bases fitting TRBD2. Looked up from germline, CDR1 is DFQATT and CDR2 is SNEGSKA (reference sequence). CDR3 size: 14 residues. The V gene end was trimmed by 5 bases and the J gene end by 3 bases; junction bases not matched to a gene: 9.

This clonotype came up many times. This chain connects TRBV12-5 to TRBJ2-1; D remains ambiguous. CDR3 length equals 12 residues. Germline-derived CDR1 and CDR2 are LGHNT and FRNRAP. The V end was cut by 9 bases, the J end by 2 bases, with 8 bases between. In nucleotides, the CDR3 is TGTGCTAGCGCAGGCACCTACAATGAGCAGTTCTTC. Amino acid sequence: CASAGTYNEQFF.

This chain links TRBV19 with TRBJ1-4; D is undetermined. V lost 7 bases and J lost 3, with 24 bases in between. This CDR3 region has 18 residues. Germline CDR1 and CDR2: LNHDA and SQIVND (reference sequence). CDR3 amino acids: CASKAPGPPKPSNEKLFF. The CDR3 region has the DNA TGTGCCAGTAAAGCCCCCGGCCCCCCGAAGCCCTCTAATGAAAAACTGTTTTTT.

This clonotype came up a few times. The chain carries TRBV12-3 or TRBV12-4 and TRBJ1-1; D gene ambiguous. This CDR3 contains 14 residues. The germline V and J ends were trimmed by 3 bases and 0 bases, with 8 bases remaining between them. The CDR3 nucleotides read TGTGCCAGCAGTTTTCAAGTAGTGAACACTGAAGCTTTCTTT. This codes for CASSFQVVNTEAFF.

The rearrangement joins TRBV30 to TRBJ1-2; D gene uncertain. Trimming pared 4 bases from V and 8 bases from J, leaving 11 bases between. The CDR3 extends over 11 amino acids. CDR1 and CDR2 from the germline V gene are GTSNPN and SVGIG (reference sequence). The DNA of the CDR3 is TGTGCCTGGAAAGGTTTATCAGGCTACACCTTC. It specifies CAWKGLSGYTF.

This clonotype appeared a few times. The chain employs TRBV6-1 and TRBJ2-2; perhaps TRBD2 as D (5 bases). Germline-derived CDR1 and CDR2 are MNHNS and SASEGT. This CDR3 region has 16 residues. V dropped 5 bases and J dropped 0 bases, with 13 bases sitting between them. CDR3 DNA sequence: TGTGCCAGCAGTAGCCCCAGCGGATCGAACACCGGGGAGCTGTTTTTT. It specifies CASSSPSGSNTGELFF.

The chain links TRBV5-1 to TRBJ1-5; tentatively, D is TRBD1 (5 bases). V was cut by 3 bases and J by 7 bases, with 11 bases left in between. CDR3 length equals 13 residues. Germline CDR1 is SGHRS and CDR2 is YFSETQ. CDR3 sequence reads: CASSWDSFQPQHF. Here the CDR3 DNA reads TGCGCCAGCAGCTGGGACTCCTTCCAGCCCCAGCATTTT.

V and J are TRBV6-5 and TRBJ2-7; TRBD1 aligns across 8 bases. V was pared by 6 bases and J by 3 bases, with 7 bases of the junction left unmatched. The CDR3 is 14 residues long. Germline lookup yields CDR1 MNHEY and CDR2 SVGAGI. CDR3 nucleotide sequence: TGTGCCAGCAGCCGCCTGACAGGGGACTACGAGCAGTACTTC. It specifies CASSRLTGDYEQYF.

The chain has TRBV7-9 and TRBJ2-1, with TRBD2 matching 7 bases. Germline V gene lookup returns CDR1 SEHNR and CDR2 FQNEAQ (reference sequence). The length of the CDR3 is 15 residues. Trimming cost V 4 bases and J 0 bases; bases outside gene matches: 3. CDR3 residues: CASSSQRDSYNEQFF. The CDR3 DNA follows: TGTGCCAGCAGCTCCCAGCGGGACTCCTACAATGAGCAGTTCTTC. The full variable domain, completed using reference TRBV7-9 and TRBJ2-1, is DTGVSQNPRHKITKRGQNVTFRCDPISEHNRLYWYRQTLGQGPEFLTYFQNEAQLEKSRLLSDRFSAERPKGSFSTLEIQRTEQGDSAMYLCASSSQRDSYNEQFFGPGTRLTVL.